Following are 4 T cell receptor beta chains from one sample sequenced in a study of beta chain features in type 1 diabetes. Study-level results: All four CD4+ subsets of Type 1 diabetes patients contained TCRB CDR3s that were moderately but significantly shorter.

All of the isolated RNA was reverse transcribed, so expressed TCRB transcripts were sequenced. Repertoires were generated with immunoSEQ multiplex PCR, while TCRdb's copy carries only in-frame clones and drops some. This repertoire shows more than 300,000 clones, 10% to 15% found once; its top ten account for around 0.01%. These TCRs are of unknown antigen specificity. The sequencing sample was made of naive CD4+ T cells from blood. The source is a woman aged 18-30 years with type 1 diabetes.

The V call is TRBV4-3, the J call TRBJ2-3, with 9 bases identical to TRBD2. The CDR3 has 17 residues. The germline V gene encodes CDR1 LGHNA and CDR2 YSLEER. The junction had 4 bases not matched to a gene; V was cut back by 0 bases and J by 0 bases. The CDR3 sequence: CASSQEGLAGSTDTQYF. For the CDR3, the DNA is TGCGCCAGCAGCCAAGAAGGCCTAGCGGGGAGCACAGATACGCAGTATTTT.

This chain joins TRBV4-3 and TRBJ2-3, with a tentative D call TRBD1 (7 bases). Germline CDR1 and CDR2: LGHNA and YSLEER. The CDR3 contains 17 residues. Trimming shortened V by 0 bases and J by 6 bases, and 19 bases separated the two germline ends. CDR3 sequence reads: CASSQDGAGGAGDTQYF. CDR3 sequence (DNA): TGCGCCAGCAGCCAAGATGGGGCAGGGGGTGCGGGGGATACGCAGTATTTT.

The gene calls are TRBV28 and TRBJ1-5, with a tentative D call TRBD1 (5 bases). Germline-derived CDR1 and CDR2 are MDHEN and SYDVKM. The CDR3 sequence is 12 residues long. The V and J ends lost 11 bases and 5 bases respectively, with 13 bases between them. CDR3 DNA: TGTGCCTGGGGCAGTTACTATCAGCCCCAGCATTTT. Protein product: CAWGSYYQPQHF.

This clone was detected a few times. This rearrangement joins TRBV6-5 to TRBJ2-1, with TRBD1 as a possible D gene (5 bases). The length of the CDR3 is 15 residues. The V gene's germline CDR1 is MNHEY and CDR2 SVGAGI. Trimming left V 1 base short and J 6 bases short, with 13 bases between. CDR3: CASSYLVMGPNEQFF. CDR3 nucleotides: TGTGCCAGCAGTTACTTAGTAATGGGGCCCAATGAGCAGTTCTTC.